Below, 15 T cell receptor beta chains from the same sample are listed, as sequenced in a study of T cell changes during pregnancy in multiple sclerosis. Assay: immunoSEQ multiplex PCR; the TCRdb copy retains only in-frame clones and omits some. In the table there are 50,000 to 65,000 clones, 90% of which are singletons. The source was peripheral blood, collected in the first trimester of pregnancy. The receptors originated from a female donor in good health, enrolled as a control in a pregnancy study.

The V call is TRBV6-4, the J call TRBJ2-7; 14 positions agree with TRBD2. The length of the CDR3 is 17 residues. The germline V gene encodes CDR1 MRHNA and CDR2 SNTAGT. The ends lost 2 bases at V and 7 bases at J; junction bases unmatched: 10. CDR3 region: CASSDLWTSGRPGEQYF. CDR3 in DNA: TGTGCCAGCAGTGACCTATGGACTAGCGGGAGGCCGGGGGAGCAGTACTTC.

The CDR3 DNA follows: TGTGCCAGCAGGAACCAGGGAACCGGGGAGCTGTTTTTT. Its protein product is CASRNQGTGELFF. This chain links TRBV9 with TRBJ2-2; TRBD1 is a possible D gene (5 bases). The CDR3 length is 13 residues. The germline CDR1 and CDR2 sequences are SGDLS and YYNGEE. V was cut by 5 bases and J by 5 bases, with 10 bases left in between.

The chain links TRBV10-3 to TRBJ1-6, with D unresolved. Looked up from germline, CDR1 is ENHRY and CDR2 is SYGVKD. V dropped 2 bases and J dropped 7 bases, with 9 bases sitting between them. CDR3 size: 14 residues. The CDR3 is CAISEGRLNSPLHF. In DNA, the CDR3 is TGTGCCATCAGTGAGGGAAGACTGAATTCACCCCTCCACTTT.

J is TRBJ2-7 and V is TRBV7-9, with 7 positions matching TRBD1. J gave up 6 bases and V 4 bases, and 9 bases lay outside the gene matches. The CDR3 runs to 14 residues. Germline loops: CDR1 SEHNR, CDR2 FQNEAQ (reference sequence). The CDR3 bases are TGTGCCAGCAGCTCCCGACAGGGTTCTGGCGAGCAGTACTTC. Amino acids: CASSSRQGSGEQYF.

This rearrangement joins TRBV5-1 to TRBJ2-7; D uncertain. V lost 0 bases and J 6 bases, leaving 13 bases between the germline ends. The CDR3 has 14 residues. The V gene's germline CDR1 is SGHRS and CDR2 YFSETQ. This CDR3 is CASSLAGFSGEQYF. As DNA, the CDR3 is TGCGCCAGCAGCTTGGCAGGTTTCAGTGGCGAGCAGTACTTC. The full variable domain, in which reference TRBV5-1 and TRBJ2-7 provide the parts outside the CDR3, is KAGVTQTPRYLIKTRGQQVTLSCSPISGHRSVSWYQQTPGQGLQFLFEYFSETQRNKGNFPGRFSGRQFSNSRSEMNVSTLELGDSALYLCASSLAGFSGEQYFGPGTRLTVT.

This clone has just one count. The CDR3 loop is CASSPGRTDQETQYF. CDR3 sequence (DNA): TGTGCCAGCAGCCCCGGTAGGACAGACCAAGAGACCCAGTACTTC. The chain combines TRBV9 with TRBJ2-5; tentatively, D is TRBD1 (6 bases). Germline CDR1 is SGDLS and CDR2 is YYNGEE. Trimming removed 4 bases at V and 0 bases at J, with 13 bases between. This CDR3 has 15 residues.

This clone was recorded a few times. The chain recombines TRBV5-6 with TRBJ1-1, with 8 bases lining up with TRBD1. The germline gives CDR1 SGHDT, CDR2 YYEEEE. V trimming: 3 bases; J trimming: 1 base; junction bases outside the gene matches: 2. The CDR3 is 14 residues long. The CDR3 region is CASSWTGRNTEAFF. The CDR3 nucleotides are TGTGCCAGCAGCTGGACAGGGAGGAACACTGAAGCTTTCTTT.

The J gene is TRBJ1-1, the V gene TRBV11-3; TRBD1 agrees at 7 bases. The CDR3 contains 14 residues. Germline loops: CDR1 SGHNT, CDR2 YENEEA. V shed 5 bases, J shed 0 bases, and the junction held 3 bases outside the gene matches. The CDR3 DNA sequence: TGTGCCAGCAGCCAGGGGACAGTGAACACTGAAGCTTTCTTT. Translating gives CASSQGTVNTEAFF.

The rearrangement joins TRBV9 to TRBJ1-2; D not resolved. The CDR3 contains 15 residues. Germline V gene data show CDR1 as SGDLS and CDR2 as YYNGEE. V was shortened by 0 bases and J by 0 bases, with 9 bases between the two germline ends. The CDR3 region is CASSVGGAANYGYTF. The CDR3 DNA reads TGTGCCAGCAGCGTAGGGGGAGCAGCTAACTATGGCTACACCTTC. The full variable domain, with the rest looked up from reference TRBV9 and TRBJ1-2, is DSGVTQTPKHLITATGQRVTLRCSPRSGDLSVYWYQQSLDQGLQFLIQYYNGEERAKGNILERFSAQQFPDLHSELNLSSLELGDSALYFCASSVGGAANYGYTFGSGTRLTVV.

V gene TRBV18 combines with J gene TRBJ2-1; 8 positions agree with TRBD2. CDR1 and CDR2 from the germline V gene are KGHSH and LQKENI. J gave up 4 bases and V 4 bases, and 9 bases lay outside the gene matches. The CDR3 covers 16 residues. CDR3 nucleotide sequence: TGTGCCAGCTCACGAACTAGCGGTCACCGGTACAATGAGCAGTTCTTC. Translating gives CASSRTSGHRYNEQFF.

V gene TRBV6-1 combines with J gene TRBJ2-7, with a weak D call TRBD2 (6 bases). V was shortened by 4 bases and J by 2 bases, with 15 bases between the two germline ends. Germline lookup yields CDR1 MNHNS and CDR2 SASEGT. CDR3 length equals 15 residues. CDR3 sequence: CASSAFGDFPYEQYF. CDR3 nucleotides: TGTGCCAGCAGTGCCTTTGGGGACTTTCCCTACGAGCAGTACTTC.

This clone was picked up one time. This rearrangement joins TRBV18 to TRBJ1-2; 9 bases align to TRBD1. The length of the CDR3 is 14 residues. Trimming at V came to 3 bases and at J to 8 bases, leaving 7 bases not matched to a gene. The germline CDR1 and CDR2 sequences are KGHSH and LQKENI. The CDR3 loop reads CASSPSGQGNGYTF. CDR3 in DNA: TGTGCCAGCTCACCCTCGGGACAGGGAAACGGCTACACCTTC.

This chain joins TRBV10-1 and TRBJ1-1; TRBD1 is a possible D gene (6 bases). Germline values: CDR1 WNHNN, CDR2 SYGVQD (reference sequence). V lost 3 bases to trimming and J lost 0 bases, with 11 bases between them. This CDR3 is built from 15 residues. This CDR3 is CASSESGTLNTEAFF. The CDR3 DNA is TGCGCCAGCAGTGAAAGTGGGACACTGAACACTGAAGCTTTCTTT.

V is TRBV7-8 and J is TRBJ1-4; maybe TRBD1 (5 bases). Germline V gene data show CDR1 as SGHVS and CDR2 as FQNEAQ. This CDR3 region has 19 residues. Trimming removed 1 base from V and 6 bases from J, with 24 bases in between. The CDR3 reads CASSLVISRPIQGDEKLFF. In DNA, the CDR3 is TGTGCCAGCAGCTTAGTAATTTCCAGGCCGATACAAGGGGATGAAAAACTGTTTTTT.

The chain employs TRBV9 and TRBJ2-5; TRBD1 aligns across 7 bases. The V segment lost 4 bases and the J segment 1 base; nucleotides outside the gene matches: 7. Germline CDR1 and CDR2: SGDLS and YYNGEE. There are 15 residues in the CDR3. The CDR3 sequence is CASSQTDRAQETQYF. CDR3 nucleotide sequence: TGTGCCAGCAGCCAAACCGACAGGGCCCAAGAGACCCAGTACTTC.